This T cell receptor (beta chain) stems from a study of Ad26.COV2.S vaccination and SARS-CoV-2 variants. Study findings and constraints: Analyses of TCR breadth and depth may have underestimated total T cell responses.

Described treatment: 15 to 20 received Ad26.COV2.S at low or high dose, single or two shots; 5 received placebo; per-sample allocation not given. Specimen acquisition occurred on day 63 following the initial vaccine or placebo injection. Turning to this clone: The antigen remains undetermined.

This CDR3 contains 15 residues. Germline CDR1 and CDR2: SGDLS and YYNGEE. V was trimmed by 3 bases and J by 2 bases, leaving 11 bases between them. This table comes from immunoSEQ multiplex PCR, and its TCRdb copy is limited to in-frame clones, with some not included. The table includes a few hundred thousand clones, around nine tenths detected once. This sequence was found in a person between 18 and 59 years old who received the Ad26.COV2.S COVID-19 vaccine or a placebo. This sample comprised peripheral blood, obtained in a trial of Ad26.COV2.S vaccine versus placebo. This chain joins TRBV9 and TRBJ1-4; weak D call: TRBD1 (6 bases). CDR3 DNA: TGTGCCAGCAGCGCGAGTCAGGGGACTAATGAAAAACTGTTTTTT. Its translation: CASSASQGTNEKLFF.